This T cell receptor beta chain was sequenced during a study of blood T cell repertoires in COVID-19. At the level of the study: The United States, Italy and Spain provided the acute and convalescent COVID-19 samples. In each case, the material was cDNA or gDNA derived from T cells, B-cell-depleted T cells, or PBMCs.

In the authors' methods: Counts of nucleated cells, estimated from reference gene primer amplification, were obtained. Profiling relied on immunoSEQ multiplex PCR, and the TCRdb table lists in-frame clones only, not all of them. V and J calls and clone size are copied from that table; D and trimming were computed from the DNA. This table has a few hundred thousand clones, about 85% appearing once. This CDR3 is built from 15 residues. The ends were cut back, 1 base at V and 3 bases at J, with 13 bases in the middle. Germline CDR1 LGHDT, CDR2 YNNKEL (reference sequence). The V gene is TRBV3-1 (or the pseudogene TRBV3-2), the J gene TRBJ2-7, with D perhaps TRBD2 (6 bases). What was sequenced was PBMCs or T cells enriched from blood (not recorded which). This TCR was recovered from a woman aged 30 to 39 who had recovered from COVID-19. CDR3 sequence (DNA): TGTGCCAGCAGCCAAGCCAGTGGAGGGGTCTACGAGCAGTACTTC. It encodes CASSQASGGVYEQYF.